This is a list of T cell receptor beta chains from one sample in a study of shared clonotypes between healthy human individuals. The method was immunoSEQ multiplex PCR; TCRdb's version includes in-frame clones alone and lacks a portion of them. The data show some 2.4 million clones, roughly 93% seen once. The sample comprised naive CD4+ T cells from PBMCs. These receptors all come from a man between 18 and 35 years old in good health. Some clones in this sample may be carry-over from other donors' samples. The CDR3 runs from the conserved cysteine through the conserved F or W. A D gene is named only where the DNA matches it firmly. Clone size is not always given. Where it is, it says once, few, many or a class for expanded clones.

j_gene | d_gene | abundance | v_gene | CDR3nt | CDR3aa
TRBJ2-5 | NA | NA | TRBV6-1 | TGTGCCAGCAGTGAAACCAAAGGCGAGACCCAGTACTTC | CASSETKGETQYF
TRBJ2-7 | NA | once | TRBV14 | TGTGCCAGCAGCCACGGACAAGATATCACCTACGAGCAGTACTTC | CASSHGQDITYEQYF
TRBJ1-3 | TRBD1 | once | TRBV7-9 | TGTGCCAGCAGCTCAGCCGGGACAGGAGGAAACACCATATATTTT | CASSSAGTGGNTIYF
TRBJ2-1 | TRBD1 | NA | TRBV28 | TGTGTCGTAAACATCCGAGGGGGCACTGAGCAGTTCTTC | CVVNIRGGTEQFF
TRBJ2-1 | TRBD2 | NA | TRBV11-3 | TGTGCCAGCAGCTTAACCTATATAGCGGGAGGGGATTACAATGAGCAGTTCTTC | CASSLTYIAGGDYNEQFF
TRBJ2-7 | NA | NA | TRBV6-1 | TGTGCCACCCGGGGCCAACCTAGCTCCTACGAGCAGTACTTC | CATRGQPSSYEQYF
TRBJ1-1 | NA | NA | TRBV5-4 | TGTGCCAGCAGCTGGGACTCCAAGGGGGAAGCTTTCTTT | CASSWDSKGEAFF
TRBJ2-7 | NA | once | TRBV19 | TGTGCCAGTAGTGTGCAGGGCAACAGCGAGCAGTACTTC | CASSVQGNSEQYF
TRBJ2-2 | NA | once | TRBV28 | TGTGCCACGTTAGGACAGCAAACCGGGGAGCTGTTTTTT | CATLGQQTGELFF
TRBJ2-6 | NA | NA | TRBV4-2 | TGTGCCAGCAGCCAACCGGACATTTCGGGGGCCAACGTCCTGACTTTC | CASSQPDISGANVLTF
TRBJ2-3 | NA | NA | TRBV5-1 | TGCGCCAGCAGCTTGGCACTTGGCACAGATACGCAGTATTTT | CASSLALGTDTQYF
TRBJ2-7 | TRBD1 | NA | TRBV7-9 | TGTGCCAGCAGCCAACGACAGGGACACGAGCAGTACTTC | CASSQRQGHEQYF
TRBJ1-4 | NA | NA | TRBV6-1 | TGTGCCAGCAGGGGAGGCCCAACTAATGAAAAACTGTTTTTT | CASRGGPTNEKLFF
TRBJ1-5 | NA | NA | TRBV30 | TGTGCCTGGCAGGACAGCAATAGCAATCAGCCCCAGCATTTT | CAWQDSNSNQPQHF
TRBJ2-2 | NA | once | TRBV28 | TGTGCCAGCTGGCTCCCAAGCACCGGGGAGCTGTTTTTT | CASWLPSTGELFF
TRBJ2-5 | NA | NA | TRBV21-1 | TGTGCCAGCTCCCAAGAGGGGTCCAGTGGGACAGGGGGCCAAGAGACCCAGTACTTC | CASSQEGSSGTGGQETQYF
TRBJ1-5 | NA | NA | TRBV6-1 | TGTGCCAGCAGTTCGGGGGAGGGGACCTTGGGGCCCCAGCATTTT | CASSSGEGTLGPQHF
TRBJ2-3 | NA | NA | TRBV7-9 | TGTGCCAGCAGCTTAGCCCCTCGAGCGGGCCCTAGCACAGATACGCAGTATTTT | CASSLAPRAGPSTDTQYF
TRBJ2-3 | NA | NA | TRBV30 | TGTGCCTTAAGACCCAGCACAGATACGCAGTATTTT | CALRPSTDTQYF
TRBJ2-5 | NA | NA | TRBV10-3 | TGTGCCATCAGTGAGTCGACCGGGAGTGGGGAGACCCAGTACTTC | CAISESTGSGETQYF
TRBJ2-3 | NA | NA | TRBV2 | TGTGCCAGCAGACCCATGGGAGGGGGAGCAGATACGCAGTATTTT | CASRPMGGGADTQYF
TRBJ1-4 | NA | NA | TRBV5-1 | TGCGCCAGCAGCTTGCAGGGGAATTCCGTGGGGGAAAAACTGTTTTTT | CASSLQGNSVGEKLFF
TRBJ1-2 | TRBD1 | NA | TRBV6-1 | TGTGCCAGCAGTGAACGGGACAGACGACACACCTTC | CASSERDRRHTF
TRBJ2-3 | TRBD2 | NA | TRBV2 | TGTGCCAGCAGGGGACTAGCGGCCGGGGATACGCAGTATTTT | CASRGLAAGDTQYF